This is a list of T cell receptor beta chains from one sample in a study of T cells in Graves' hyperthyroidism and ophthalmopathy. Each CDR3 protein gets one entry after TCRdb re-called the multiplex PCR reads with MiXCR. Of about 320,000 distinct CDR3 sequences listed, around 17% are singletons. The sample was blood. Source of these receptors: a man younger than 45 with Graves' hyperthyroidism. CDR3s include the opening cysteine and the closing phenylalanine or tryptophan. The order of the fields is clone size, J gene, V gene, D gene, CDR3 protein, CDR3 DNA. D genes are given only for firm matches. Not all rows give a size; the values are once, few, many and, for expanded clones, a class.

few	TRBJ2-7	TRBV5-4	TRBD2	CASSRGRDSSYEQYF	TGTGCCAGCAGCCGTGGGAGGGATTCCTCCTACGAGCAGTACTTC
many	TRBJ1-2	TRBV7-3	.	CASSIGLGYGYTF	TGTGCCAGCAGCATAGGCCTAGGCTATGGCTACACCTTC
few	TRBJ2-5	TRBV6-6	TRBD1	CASSYDRGETQYF	TGTGCCAGCAGTTACGACAGGGGAGAGACCCAGTACTTC
many	TRBJ1-2	TRBV2	.	CASSGGYYGYTF	TGTGCCAGCAGTGGGGGGTACTATGGCTACACCTTC
many	TRBJ2-1	TRBV3-1	TRBD2	CASSQQLAGVGEQFF	TGTGCCAGCAGCCAACAACTAGCGGGAGTGGGGGAGCAGTTCTTC
many	TRBJ2-7	TRBV20-1	TRBD2	CSAEGLAGRQYF	TGCAGTGCCGAGGGCCTAGCGGGAAGGCAGTACTTC
few	TRBJ2-7	TRBV18	.	CASSPLVSGRSYEQYF	TGTGCCAGCTCACCACTTGTTTCGGGACGGAGCTACGAGCAGTACTTC
many	TRBJ2-7	TRBV5-6	.	CASSSGPYEQYF	TGTGCCAGCAGCTCTGGGCCCTACGAGCAGTACTTC
.	TRBJ1-5	TRBV3-1	.	CASSQDGGSNQPQHF	TGTGCCAGCAGCCAAGATGGGGGGAGCAATCAGCCCCAGCATTTT
.	TRBJ2-5	TRBV5-1	.	CASQTGGTQYF	TGCGCCAGCCAGACCGGGGGAACCCAGTACTTC
many	TRBJ2-1	TRBV28	TRBD2	CASTGLAGGGVYEQFF	TGTGCCAGCACCGGACTAGCGGGAGGGGGGGTCTATGAGCAGTTCTTC
.	TRBJ2-3	TRBV24-1	TRBD2	CATSDLRRGGTSYTQYF	TGTGCCACCAGTGATTTGCGGCGGGGGGGGACCTCGTATACGCAGTATTTT
many	TRBJ1-5	TRBV20-1	.	CSARQDSNQPQHF	TGCAGTGCTAGGCAGGATAGCAATCAGCCCCAGCATTTT
many	TRBJ1-1	TRBV11-2	.	CASSLYRTEAFF	TGTGCCAGCAGCTTATACCGGACCGAAGCTTTCTTT
few	TRBJ2-6	TRBV6-2/TRBV6-3	TRBD2	CASSHPPGGASGIKSGANVLTF	TGTGCCAGCAGCCACCCCCCGGGGGGAGCTAGCGGGATTAAATCTGGGGCCAACGTCCTGACTTTC
.	TRBJ1-1	TRBV20-1	.	CSAREALGGNTEAFF	TGCAGTGCTAGAGAGGCACTGGGTGGGAACACTGAAGCTTTCTTT
many	TRBJ2-2	TRBV6-1	TRBD1	CASRYRDRGRQGGELFF	TGTGCCAGCAGATACCGGGACAGGGGACGACAGGGCGGGGAGCTGTTTTTT
many	TRBJ1-1	TRBV30	.	CAWSDTRTEAFF	TGTGCCTGGAGTGACACGAGGACTGAAGCTTTCTTT
few	TRBJ2-3	TRBV11-1	.	CASSPWGKQGDTQYF	TGTGCCAGCAGCCCGTGGGGCAAACAAGGAGATACGCAGTATTTT
.	TRBJ2-5	TRBV10-2	.	CASTNGAQETQYF	TGCGCCAGCACCAATGGTGCTCAAGAGACCCAGTACTTC
many	TRBJ1-1	TRBV3-1	.	CASSQEEGTAFF	TGTGCCAGCAGCCAAGAAGAGGGGACAGCTTTCTTT
many	TRBJ2-1	TRBV20-1	TRBD2	CSAKARRLAGREGVQFF	TGCAGTGCCAAGGCCCGTCGACTAGCGGGGAGAGAGGGTGTGCAGTTCTTC
.	TRBJ2-3	TRBV2	TRBD2	CASSVEGAFLVTSGRDTQYF	TGTGCCAGCAGCGTAGAGGGAGCCTTTTTGGTTACTAGCGGGAGAGATACGCAGTATTTT
.	TRBJ2-2	TRBV7-6	TRBD2	CASSLAPSGSTGELFF	TGTGCCAGCAGCTTAGCGCCTAGCGGGAGCACCGGGGAGCTGTTTTTT
many	TRBJ2-7	TRBV20-1	TRBD2	CSARDAAGDYEQYF	TGCAGTGCTAGAGATGCGGCGGGGGATTACGAGCAGTACTTC
few	TRBJ2-1	TRBV7-9	TRBD2	CASSLLGGTARNEQFF	TGTGCCAGCAGCTTATTGGGGGGGACTGCGAGGAATGAGCAGTTCTTC
.	TRBJ1-1	TRBV2	.	CASSELGTANTEAFF	TGTGCCAGCAGTGAGTTAGGGACTGCGAACACTGAAGCTTTCTTT